These T cell receptor beta chains were read from a single sample in a study of shared clonotypes between healthy human individuals. Clones were sequenced by immunoSEQ multiplex PCR, and TCRdb holds only the in-frame ones, with some missing. The sample records 2 million to 2.5 million clones, approximately 94% being singletons. The sequenced sample consisted of naive CD8+ T cells from PBMCs. The receptors here all came from a man in his late teens or twenties in good health. Some clones in this sample may be carry-over from other donors' samples. Each CDR3 is given with its conserved first and last residue. A row's size may be missing; if present it is once, few, many or a size class.

j_gene | v_gene | abundance | CDR3aa
TRBJ2-5 | TRBV15 | . | CATSREGTGLQETQYF
TRBJ1-1 | TRBV19 | . | CASSWGAGTNTEAFF
TRBJ2-7 | TRBV7-9 | . | CASSLSGAYEQYF
TRBJ2-2 | TRBV13 | . | CASSLGTGAFHGELFF
TRBJ2-3 | TRBV5-1 | once | CASSLALGSETDTQYF
TRBJ2-7 | TRBV27 | . | CASSPNRGLRNEQYF
TRBJ1-3 | TRBV9 | . | CASRPGAGNTIYF
TRBJ2-3 | TRBV19 | . | CASIDRETSTDTQYF
TRBJ2-2 | TRBV27 | . | CASSPTGVGELFF
TRBJ1-1 | TRBV6-6 | . | CASHQGVTEAFF
TRBJ1-5 | TRBV27 | . | CASKIGGSNQPQHF
TRBJ2-7 | TRBV6-1 | . | CASSGQGLGLASKRYEQYF
TRBJ2-7 | TRBV7-9 | . | CASSPGELGGYEQYF
TRBJ1-1 | TRBV27 | . | CASSSWRGNTEAFF
TRBJ2-5 | TRBV19 | . | CASSTDRDETQYF
TRBJ2-2 | TRBV28 | once | CASSPPDSHTGELFF